This passage covers 8 T cell receptor beta chains from one sample sequenced in a study of shared clonotypes between healthy human individuals. The method was immunoSEQ multiplex PCR; TCRdb's version includes in-frame clones alone and lacks a portion of them. The table lists about 530,000 clones, about 79% of them singletons. The sequenced sample consisted of PBMCs. These receptors all come from a woman between 40 and 55 years old in good health. Some clones in this sample may be carry-over from other donors' samples.

The chain employs TRBV5-4 and TRBJ2-2; 12 bases are a match to TRBD1. This CDR3 spans 16 amino acids. CDR1 is SGHNT, CDR2 YYREEE, per germline (reference sequence). V shed 4 bases, J shed 3 bases, and the junction held 4 bases outside the gene matches. CDR3 DNA: TGTGCCAGCAGCCCCGGGACAGGGGGCCACACCGGGGAGCTGTTTTTT. Its translation: CASSPGTGGHTGELFF.

The rearrangement joins TRBV5-4 to TRBJ2-3; 9 bases map to TRBD1. CDR1 is SGHNT, CDR2 YYREEE, per germline (reference sequence). This CDR3 has 12 residues. The V segment lost 0 bases and the J segment 15 bases; nucleotides outside the gene matches: 5. The CDR3 region is CASSLVGQGHYF. DNA for the CDR3: TGTGCCAGCAGCTTGGTCGGACAGGGGCATTATTTT. Using reference TRBV5-4 and TRBJ2-3 for the parts outside the CDR3, the full variable domain is ETGVTQSPTHLIKTRGQQVTLRCSSQSGHNTVSWYQQALGQGPQFIFQYYREEENGRGNFPPRFSGLQFPNYSSELNVNALELDDSALYLCASSLVGQGHYFGPGTRLTVL.

This clone was seen only a few times. The J gene is TRBJ2-3, the V gene TRBV7-2, with D unclear. V lost 5 bases and J lost 5, with 8 bases in between. Germline loops: CDR1 SGHTA, CDR2 FQGNSA. The CDR3 is 12 residues long. The CDR3 bases are TGTGCCAGCAGCCTCGCCGTAGATACGCAGTATTTT. Its protein product is CASSLAVDTQYF.

V is TRBV5-1 and J is TRBJ1-2; unclear D gene. V was clipped by 4 bases and J by 6 bases, with 10 bases between them. Germline loops: CDR1 SGHRS, CDR2 YFSETQ. The CDR3 covers 12 residues. The CDR3, as DNA: TGCGCCAGCAGCCCTGACTGGGATGGCTACACCTTC. This encodes CASSPDWDGYTF. Looking up the rest from reference TRBV5-1 and TRBJ1-2 gives the full variable domain: KAGVTQTPRYLIKTRGQQVTLSCSPISGHRSVSWYQQTPGQGLQFLFEYFSETQRNKGNFPGRFSGRQFSNSRSEMNVSTLELGDSALYLCASSPDWDGYTFGSGTRLTVV.

The rearrangement joins TRBV5-1 to TRBJ2-2; 8 nucleotides agree with TRBD1. The CDR3 length is 15 residues. The junction had 3 bases not matched to a gene; V was cut back by 1 base and J by 4 bases. Per germline, CDR1 SGHRS and CDR2 YFSETQ. The CDR3 DNA reads as TGCGCCAGCAGCTTGCTCCAGGGGGCCACCGGGGAGCTGTTTTTT. This translates into CASSLLQGATGELFF.

This clone was counted a few times. The chain is built from TRBV10-3 and TRBJ1-1; D gene uncertain. V was pared by 3 bases and J by 10 bases, with 18 bases between. The length of the CDR3 is 14 residues. Germline CDR1 reads ENHRY; CDR2 reads SYGVKD. DNA for the CDR3: TGTGCCATCAGTGATGGAGATGACCGCCCGGGAGCTTTCTTT. Amino acid sequence: CAISDGDDRPGAFF.

V gene TRBV28 combines with J gene TRBJ2-5; tentative D call: TRBD2 (6 bases). The CDR3 consists of 16 residues. Per the germline V gene, CDR1 is MDHEN and CDR2 is SYDVKM. V was clipped by 4 bases and J by 2 bases, with 17 bases between them. CDR3 region: CASSSPGFAGQETQYF. As DNA, the CDR3 is TGTGCCAGCAGTTCCCCTGGATTTGCGGGACAAGAGACCCAGTACTTC.

The chain employs TRBV30 and TRBJ1-3, with TRBD1 as a possible D gene (5 bases). Germline lookup yields CDR1 GTSNPN and CDR2 SVGIG (reference sequence). There are 14 residues in the CDR3. Trimming shortened V by 5 bases and J by 3 bases, and 14 bases separated the two germline ends. CDR3 residues: CAWGGVFGGNTIYF. The CDR3 DNA reads as TGTGCCTGGGGGGGAGTATTTGGTGGAAACACCATATATTTT. The variable domain in full, completed from reference TRBV30 and TRBJ1-3, reads SQTIHQWPATLVQPVGSPLSLECTVEGTSNPNLYWYRQAAGRGLQLLFYSVGIGQISSEVPQNLSASRPQDRQFILSSKKLLLSDSGFYLCAWGGVFGGNTIYFGEGSWLTVV.